A selection of T cell receptor beta chains follows, all from one sample in a study of tumor and adjacent non-tumor tissue in lung cancer. TCRdb used MiXCR to reprocess the multiplex PCR reads, holding one entry per CDR3 protein. The sample contains 80,000 or so distinct CDR3 sequences, around 80% of which appear only once. The specimen sequenced was distant non-tumor lung tissue. These TCRs come from a man aged 55 to 70 with non-small cell lung cancer. Both conserved end residues are part of each CDR3. D genes are given only for firm matches. Clone size, where shown, is once, few, many, or a class for clones that have expanded.

D gene,clone size,J gene,V gene,CDR3 length,CDR3 DNA,CDR3 protein
TRBD1,.,TRBJ2-1,TRBV20-1,16,TGCCATGCTAGGCCCCCGGGACAGGGTCGCCCTAATGAGCAGTTCTTC,CHARPPGQGRPNEQFF
.,.,TRBJ1-5,TRBV6-5,15,TGTGCTAGCAGTTACTTACAGGGAAGCAATCAGCCCCATCATTTT,CASSYLQGSNQPHHF
TRBD1,.,TRBJ1-2,TRBV6-5,19,TGTGCCAGCAGTTACTCGTACCGCTCTCCGGGACAGAATCCCTATGGCTACACCTTC,CASSYSYRSPGQNPYGYTF
.,.,TRBJ2-7,TRBV20-1,13,TGCAGTGCTAGAGTAGAGGGAACCTACGGGCAGTACTTC,CSARVEGTYGQYF
.,.,TRBJ2-3,TRBV20-1,12,TGCAGTCCTCCTACCCTCACCGGGGAGCAGTATTTT,CSPPTLTGEQYF
.,.,TRBJ1-1,TRBV11-3,14,TGTGCCAGCAGCTTACAGAACTCGAGCACTGAAGCTCTCTTT,CASSLQNSSTEALF
TRBD2,.,TRBJ2-1,TRBV11-3,17,TGTGCCAGCAGCTTAGAGCGAGTAGCGGGAGTAGGTTATGAGCAGTTCTTC,CASSLERVAGVGYEQFF
TRBD1,.,TRBJ2-6,TRBV11-2,19,TGTACCAGTAGCTTAGTTCCAAAGGACAGGCCCTCTGTGCCCAACGTCCTGACTTTC,CTSSLVPKDRPSVPNVLTF
.,.,TRBJ1-4,TRBV20-1,15,TGCAGGGGTACCCCCCGGGGTCTTCCTAATGAAAAACGGTTTTTT,CRGTPRGLPNEKRFF
.,.,TRBJ2-1,TRBV11-3,13,TGTGCCAACATTTTAGGTCAGGCGGTTGAGCAGTTCTTC,CANILGQAVEQFF
TRBD2,.,TRBJ2-1,TRBV11-3,16,TGTGCCAGTAGCTTAGTTAGGACTAACGGGAGGGAGAAGCAGTTCTTC,CASSLVRTNGREKQFF
.,.,TRBJ2-2,TRBV10-3,17,TGTGCCATCAGTGAGTCGGGGGGCGGTCTGAACACCGGGGGGCTGATTTTT,CAISESGGGLNTGGLIF
.,.,TRBJ2-5,TRBV18,12,TGTGCCAGCTCACCACCCCTTGAGACCCAGTACTTC,CASSPPLETQYF
TRBD1,few,TRBJ1-1,TRBV6-5,16,TGTGCCAGCAGTTACAGGGAGACAGGGCGGAATACTGAAGCTTTCTTT,CASSYRETGRNTEAFF
TRBD2,.,TRBJ2-1,TRBV11-3,17,TGTGCCAGCAGATTAGATCGACTGGCGGGAGTAGGTAATGAGCAGTCCTTC,CASRLDRLAGVGNEQSF
TRBD2,.,TRBJ2-6,TRBV12-3/TRBV12-4,19,TGTGCCAGCAGTCCAGGAATAGCGGGAGGAGTCTCTGGGGCCGACGTCCTGACTTTC,CASSPGIAGGVSGADVLTF
.,.,TRBJ1-1,TRBV11-2,14,TGTGCCAACAGTTTCCCCCTGGCACAACATGAAGCTTTCTTT,CANSFPLAQHEAFF
.,.,TRBJ1-1,TRBV5-6,12,TGTGCCAGCAGCTTGATGCAAGGATGGGCTTTCTTT,CASSLMQGWAFF
TRBD2,.,TRBJ2-5,TRBV11-2,13,TGTGCCAACAGCTCTACAGCGGGAGAGTCCCAGTACTTC,CANSSTAGESQYF
TRBD2,.,TRBJ2-3,TRBV6-1,15,TGTGCCAGCAGTGAGACTAGCGGGAGAGCAGATACGCACTATTTT,CASSETSGRADTHYF
TRBD2,.,TRBJ2-3,TRBV5-5,15,TGTGCCAGCAGCCTCGGGACTAGCGGCACAGATGCGCAGTATTTT,CASSLGTSGTDAQYF
TRBD1,many,TRBJ2-3,TRBV12-3/TRBV12-4,15,TGTGCCAGCAGTTTAGGTGGACAGGGGGCAGATACGCAGTATTTT,CASSLGGQGADTQYF
.,many,TRBJ1-4,TRBV4-1,15,TGCGCCAGCAGCCAAGACCCAGTAAGGGATGAAAAACTGTTTTTT,CASSQDPVRDEKLFF
.,.,TRBJ2-1,TRBV4-2,15,TGTGCCGGCAGCCAAGATGCTAAAACCTACAATGAGCAATTCTTC,CAGSQDAKTYNEQFF
TRBD2,.,TRBJ2-1,TRBV11-3,15,TGTGCCAGTACCCCAGCTAGCGGGGGGGCCCATGATCAGTTCTTC,CASTPASGGAHDQFF
.,.,TRBJ2-5,TRBV7-9,15,TGTGCCAGCCGTTTCTGCACGGGAGAACGAGAGACCCAGTACTTC,CASRFCTGERETQYF
TRBD2,.,TRBJ2-3,TRBV29-1,16,TGTAGCGTCACAATTCGAGCGGGATGGCCGTCAGATACGCAGTATTTT,CSVTIRAGWPSDTQYF
TRBD2,.,TRBJ2-1,TRBV6-5,16,TGTACCAGCAGTTACTTTACGGGGGGGAGCGACAATGAGCAGATCTTC,CTSSYFTGGSDNEQIF
.,.,TRBJ2-4,TRBV5-1,14,TGCGCCAGGAGCATGACTAGTGCCAAAAACATTCAGTATTTC,CARSMTSAKNIQYF
.,.,TRBJ1-1,TRBV11-2,14,.,CASSLVGRGTEAWF
.,.,TRBJ2-1,TRBV11-1,14,TGTAGCAGCGGCGTTTACGGGGCCGGGGGTGAGCAGTTCTTC,CSSGVYGAGGEQFF
.,.,TRBJ1-5,TRBV11-3,16,TGTGCCAGCAGCTCCGGACTCATAGGTGGCACAGATACGCAGCATTTT,CASSSGLIGGTDTQHF
.,.,TRBJ2-1,TRBV20-1,15,TGCAGCGCTAGACCTTCGGCGGAGAAGCTTAGTGAGCAGTTCTTC,CSARPSAEKLSEQFF
.,.,TRBJ2-3,TRBV6-5,13,TGTGCCAGCAGCAAACGAGCGGCAGATACGCAGTATTTT,CASSKRAADTQYF
.,.,TRBJ1-1,TRBV11-2,14,.,CAISLVGRGIEGFF
.,.,TRBJ2-7,TRBV20-1,13,TGCAGTGCTAGGCCAGCCACCTCCTACAAGCAGTACTTC,CSARPATSYKQYF
TRBD2,.,TRBJ2-2,TRBV4-3,16,TGCGCCAGCATTCATTCAGCGGGAGAAATGGCCGGGGAGCTGTTTTTT,CASIHSAGEMAGELFF
.,.,TRBJ2-1,TRBV20-1,13,TGCGGTGCTAGAGGGCCAGCGGGCAATGAGCAGCTTTTC,CGARGPAGNEQLF